The 4 T cell receptor beta chains reported below all come from one sample, sequenced in a study of CD8 T cells in ankylosing spondylitis. Study results and caveats: A motif in TCR beta, a set of under 10 highly homologous variants, appeared characteristic of ankylosing spondylitis blood.

No antigens are known for them. One entry per CDR3 protein, called by TCRdb with MiXCR from the 5' RACE reads. The sample contains tens of thousands of distinct CDR3 sequences, 9% of which appear only once. Sequencing was done on a sample of blood, either unsorted or a sorted T cell fraction (not recorded which). The receptor set was obtained from a male donor with ankylosing spondylitis.

This clonotype was detected many times. As DNA, the CDR3 is TGCGCCAGCAGCCAAGGGGGTAGCTCTGGGGCCAACGTCCTGACTTTC. Its protein is CASSQGGSSGANVLTF. This chain joins TRBV4-1 and TRBJ2-6, with D uncertain. Germline V gives CDR1 MGHRA, CDR2 YSYEKL. The germline V and J ends were trimmed by 1 base and 0 bases, with 7 bases remaining between them. CDR3 size: 16 residues.

Many counts were recorded for this clonotype. This chain connects TRBV29-1 to TRBJ2-7; 8 nucleotides line up with TRBD1. V was pared by 4 bases and J by 3 bases, with 5 bases of the junction left unmatched. The CDR3 covers 13 residues. Per germline, CDR1 SQVTM and CDR2 ANQGSEA. This CDR3 reads CSVASGQGYEQYF. For the CDR3, the DNA is TGCAGCGTTGCTTCAGGACAGGGCTACGAGCAGTACTTC.

This clonotype was seen repeatedly, ten times or more. The chain is built from TRBV10-3 and TRBJ2-7, with 8 bases that match TRBD2. Germline-derived CDR1 and CDR2 are ENHRY and SYGVKD. This CDR3 is built from 17 residues. Trimming cost V 3 bases and J 3 bases; bases outside gene matches: 13. CDR3 DNA sequence: TGTGCCATCAGTGACTCTGCGGGGGGCGGGAGGATCTACGAGCAGTACTTC. It specifies CAISDSAGGGRIYEQYF.

This clonotype was observed many times. The J gene is TRBJ2-7, the V gene TRBV29-1; the match to TRBD2 covers 9 bases. CDR3 size: 15 residues. With 6 bases clipped from V and 5 bases from J, the junction kept 14 bases outside the gene matches. CDR1 is SQVTM, CDR2 ANQGSEA, per germline. CDR3 amino acids: CSVGGVAGVFDEQYF. For the CDR3, the DNA is TGCAGCGTGGGGGGGGTAGCGGGAGTATTCGACGAGCAGTACTTC.